The sequence of this T cell receptor beta chain was determined in a study of response to subunit inactivated influenza vaccine. Points from the study as a whole: Only a handful of new T cells, the authors suggested, are recruited with each seasonal influenza vaccination.

TCRdb redid the calling of the RT-PCR reads with MiXCR, one entry per CDR3 protein. The data hold 300,000 to 350,000 distinct CDR3 sequences, with about a fifth observed a single time. This clonotype was observed a few times. Its antigen is not identified. V shed 7 bases and J 2 bases; nucleotides not matched to a gene: 12. This CDR3 is built from 16 residues. From germline, CDR1 is SQVTM and CDR2 ANQGSEA. This receptor was taken from a man between 50 and 75 years old who received an inactivated influenza vaccine. The chain uses TRBV29-1 and TRBJ2-3; 10 nucleotides match TRBD2. The sequenced sample was PBMCs from blood, obtained around 22 months after vaccination. DNA for the CDR3: TGCAGCGCTCTGGGACTAGCGAAACGACTCACAGATACGCAGTATTTT. Its translation is CSALGLAKRLTDTQYF.